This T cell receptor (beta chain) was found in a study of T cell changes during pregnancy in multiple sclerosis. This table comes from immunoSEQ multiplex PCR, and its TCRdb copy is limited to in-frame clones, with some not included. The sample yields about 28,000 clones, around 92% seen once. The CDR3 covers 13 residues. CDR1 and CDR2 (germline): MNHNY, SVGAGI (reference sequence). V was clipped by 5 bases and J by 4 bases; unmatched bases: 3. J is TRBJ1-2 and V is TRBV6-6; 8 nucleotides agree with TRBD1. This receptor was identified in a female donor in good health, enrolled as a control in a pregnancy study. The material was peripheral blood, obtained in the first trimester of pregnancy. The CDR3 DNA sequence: TGTGCCAGCAGTACAACAGGGGGCTATGGCTACACCTTC. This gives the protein CASSTTGGYGYTF.